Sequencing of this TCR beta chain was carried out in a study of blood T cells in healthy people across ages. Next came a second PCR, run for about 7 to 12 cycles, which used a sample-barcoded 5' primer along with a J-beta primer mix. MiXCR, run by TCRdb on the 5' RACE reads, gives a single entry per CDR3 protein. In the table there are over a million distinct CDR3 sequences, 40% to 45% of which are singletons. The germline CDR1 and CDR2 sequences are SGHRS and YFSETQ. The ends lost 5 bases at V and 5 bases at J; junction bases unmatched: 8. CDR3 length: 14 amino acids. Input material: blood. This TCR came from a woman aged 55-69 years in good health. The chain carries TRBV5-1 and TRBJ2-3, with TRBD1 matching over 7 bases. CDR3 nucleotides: TGCGCCAGCAGGCCAAGGGGGCCAGGAGATACGCAGTATTTT. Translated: CASRPRGPGDTQYF.